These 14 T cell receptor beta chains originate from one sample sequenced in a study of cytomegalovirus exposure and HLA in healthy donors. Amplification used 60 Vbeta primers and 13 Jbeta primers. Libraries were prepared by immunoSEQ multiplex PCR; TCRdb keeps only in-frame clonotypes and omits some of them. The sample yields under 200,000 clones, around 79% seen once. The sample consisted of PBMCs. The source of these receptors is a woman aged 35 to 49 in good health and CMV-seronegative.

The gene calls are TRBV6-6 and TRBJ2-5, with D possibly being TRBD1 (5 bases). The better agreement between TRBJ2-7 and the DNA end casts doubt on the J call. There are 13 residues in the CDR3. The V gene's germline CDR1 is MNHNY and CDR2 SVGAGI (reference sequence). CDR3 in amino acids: CASSKGRSYEQYF. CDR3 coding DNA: TGTGCCAGCAGTAAGGGGCGCTCCTACGAGCAGTACTTC.

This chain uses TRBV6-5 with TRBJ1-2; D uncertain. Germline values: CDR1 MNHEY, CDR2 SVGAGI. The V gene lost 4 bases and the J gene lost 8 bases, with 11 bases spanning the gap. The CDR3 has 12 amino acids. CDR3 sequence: CASSSRRRGYTF. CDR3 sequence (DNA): TGTGCCAGCAGTTCGCGACGGCGGGGCTACACCTTC.

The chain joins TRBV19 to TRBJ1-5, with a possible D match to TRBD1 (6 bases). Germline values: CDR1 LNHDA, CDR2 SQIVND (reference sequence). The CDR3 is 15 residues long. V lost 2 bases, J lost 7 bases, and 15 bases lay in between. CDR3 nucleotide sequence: TGTGCCAGTAGTATAATTTCCAGGGGAGGGCAGCCCCAGCATTTT. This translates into CASSIISRGGQPQHF.

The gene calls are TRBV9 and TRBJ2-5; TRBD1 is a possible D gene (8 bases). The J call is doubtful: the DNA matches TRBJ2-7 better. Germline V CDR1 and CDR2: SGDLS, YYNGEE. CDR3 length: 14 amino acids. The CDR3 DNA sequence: TGTGCCAGCAGCGTAGACAGGGGGGGCCACGAGCAGTACTTC. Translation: CASSVDRGGHEQYF.

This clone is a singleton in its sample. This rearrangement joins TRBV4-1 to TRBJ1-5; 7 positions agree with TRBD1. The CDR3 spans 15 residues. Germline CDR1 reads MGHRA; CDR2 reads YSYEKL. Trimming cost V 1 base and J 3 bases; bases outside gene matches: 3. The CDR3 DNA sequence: TGCGCCAGCAGCCAAGTCGACAGGGTCAATCAGCCCCAGCATTTT. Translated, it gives CASSQVDRVNQPQHF.

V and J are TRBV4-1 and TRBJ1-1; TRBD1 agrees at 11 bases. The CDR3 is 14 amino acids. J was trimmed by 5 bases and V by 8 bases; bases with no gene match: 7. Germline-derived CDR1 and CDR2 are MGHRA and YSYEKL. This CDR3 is CASARDRGGTEAFF. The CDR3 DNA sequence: TGCGCCAGCGCCCGGGACAGGGGGGGAACTGAAGCTTTCTTT.

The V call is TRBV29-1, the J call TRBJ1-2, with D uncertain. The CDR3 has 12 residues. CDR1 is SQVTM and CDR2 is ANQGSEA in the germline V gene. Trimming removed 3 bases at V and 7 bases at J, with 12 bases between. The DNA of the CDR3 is TGCAGCGTTGAGCGGGGAAGCGCTGGCTACACCTTC. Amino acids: CSVERGSAGYTF.

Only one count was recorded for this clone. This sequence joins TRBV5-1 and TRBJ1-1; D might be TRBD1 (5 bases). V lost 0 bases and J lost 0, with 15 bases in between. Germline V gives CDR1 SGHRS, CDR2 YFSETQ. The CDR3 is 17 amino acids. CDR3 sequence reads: CASSLAPGLIMNTEAFF. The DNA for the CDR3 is TGCGCCAGCAGCTTGGCTCCGGGACTGATAATGAACACTGAAGCTTTCTTT.

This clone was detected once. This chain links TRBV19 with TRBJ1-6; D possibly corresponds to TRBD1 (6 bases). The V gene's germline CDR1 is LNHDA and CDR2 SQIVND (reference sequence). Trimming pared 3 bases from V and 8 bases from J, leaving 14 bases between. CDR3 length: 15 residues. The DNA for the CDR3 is TGTGCCAGTAGTATTACCGGCAGGGGTTATTCACCCCTCCACTTT. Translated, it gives CASSITGRGYSPLHF.

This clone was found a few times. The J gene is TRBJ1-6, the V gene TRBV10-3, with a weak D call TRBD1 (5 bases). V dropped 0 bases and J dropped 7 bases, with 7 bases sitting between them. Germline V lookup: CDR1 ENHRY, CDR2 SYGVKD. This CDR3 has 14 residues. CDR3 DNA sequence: TGTGCCATCAGTGAGTCGTCAGGGAATTCACCCCTCCACTTT. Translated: CAISESSGNSPLHF.

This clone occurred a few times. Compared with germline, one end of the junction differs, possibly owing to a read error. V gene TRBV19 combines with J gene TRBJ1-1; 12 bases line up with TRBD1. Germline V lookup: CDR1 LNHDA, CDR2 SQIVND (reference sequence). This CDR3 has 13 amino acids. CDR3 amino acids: CASSIDSGQGAQF. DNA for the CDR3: TGTGCCAGTAGTATCGATTCGGGACAGGGGGCTCAATTT.

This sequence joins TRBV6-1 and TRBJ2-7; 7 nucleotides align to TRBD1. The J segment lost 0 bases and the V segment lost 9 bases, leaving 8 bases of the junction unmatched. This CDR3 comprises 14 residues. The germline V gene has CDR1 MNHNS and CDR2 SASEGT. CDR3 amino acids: CASDRAISSYEQYF. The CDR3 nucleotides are TGTGCCAGTGACAGGGCGATCAGCTCCTACGAGCAGTACTTC.

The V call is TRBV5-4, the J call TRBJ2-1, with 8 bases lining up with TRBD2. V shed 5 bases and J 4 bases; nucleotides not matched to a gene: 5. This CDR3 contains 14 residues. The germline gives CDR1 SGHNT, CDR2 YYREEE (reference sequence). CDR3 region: CASSGQRGYNEQFF. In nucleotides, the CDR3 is TGTGCCAGCAGTGGCCAGCGGGGGTACAATGAGCAGTTCTTC.

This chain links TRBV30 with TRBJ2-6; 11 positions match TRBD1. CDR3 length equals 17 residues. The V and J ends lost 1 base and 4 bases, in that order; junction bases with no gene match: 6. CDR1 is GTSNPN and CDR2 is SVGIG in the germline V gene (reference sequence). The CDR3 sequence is CAWSGDRGVGGANVLTF. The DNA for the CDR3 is TGTGCCTGGAGTGGGGACAGGGGGGTGGGGGGGGCCAACGTCCTGACTTTC.